This paragraph reports one T cell receptor beta chain. The antigen is unknown. The data originate from a study of graft-versus-host responses after intestinal transplantation. Study-wide background: All of the recipients had induction that used anti-thymocyte globulin, then tacrolimus and steroids for 2 to 3 years.

The protocol was immunoSEQ multiplex PCR, while the TCRdb copy is restricted to in-frame clones and leaves out a portion. The sample carries 90,000 to 120,000 clones, 80% to 90% recorded once. Germline V gene lookup returns CDR1 KGHSH and CDR2 LQKENI. This CDR3 spans 15 amino acids. V gave up 1 base and J gave up 3 bases, with 9 bases separating them. This specimen consisted of unstimulated CD4+ T cells sorted from spleen or lymph node cells, obtained before transplant. The receptor comes from a human donor who was the organ donor for an intestinal transplant. The chain recombines TRBV18 with TRBJ1-4, with D unclear. CDR3 sequence: CASSPQGGANEKLFF. The CDR3 coding sequence is TGTGCCAGCTCACCACAGGGAGGAGCTAATGAAAAACTGTTTTTT.